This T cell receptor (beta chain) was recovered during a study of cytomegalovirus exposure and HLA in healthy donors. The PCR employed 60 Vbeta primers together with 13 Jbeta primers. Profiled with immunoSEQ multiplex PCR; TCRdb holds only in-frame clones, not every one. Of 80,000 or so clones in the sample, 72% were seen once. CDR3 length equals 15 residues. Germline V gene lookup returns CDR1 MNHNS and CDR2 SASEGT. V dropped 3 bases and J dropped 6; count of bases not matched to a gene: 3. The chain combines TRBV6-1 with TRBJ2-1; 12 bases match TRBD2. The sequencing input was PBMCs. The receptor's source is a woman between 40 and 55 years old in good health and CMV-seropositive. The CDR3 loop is CASSETSGRTNEQFF. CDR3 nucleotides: TGTGCCAGCAGTGAGACTAGCGGGAGAACCAATGAGCAGTTCTTC.